The source of this T cell receptor (beta chain) is a study of shared T cell receptors in the human thymus. CDR1 SGHTS and CDR2 YDEGEE come from the germline V gene. V was shortened by 4 bases and J by 3 bases, with 14 bases between the two germline ends. The CDR3 has 14 amino acids. Only in-frame clones appear in the TCRdb table, and some are missing; sequencing was by immunoSEQ multiplex PCR. The sample records roughly 500,000 clones, 75% to 80% being singletons. These data were likewise used in another study, on human thymus T cells. From that second work: Surgeons resected thymus tissue during corrective heart surgery. In unrelated individuals, thymic repertoires overlapped highly, according to related research.

V and J are TRBV5-8 and TRBJ2-7; D is ambiguous. The sample consisted of thymocytes. This receptor was obtained from a boy in the first two years of life with a congenital heart defect. The CDR3 bases are TGTGCCAGCAGCATCCGCCGCAAGCACTACGAGCAGTACTTC. This translates into CASSIRRKHYEQYF.